The 31 T cell receptor beta chains given below trace back to one sample, sequenced in a study of blood T cell repertoires in COVID-19. This table comes from immunoSEQ multiplex PCR, and its TCRdb copy is limited to in-frame clones, with some not included. The sample has approximately 300,000 clones; over 75% are singletons. Material for sequencing was PBMCs or T cells enriched from blood (not recorded which). These TCRs come from a woman aged 30 to 39 who had recovered from COVID-19.

This chain links TRBV12-2 with TRBJ1-5. TRBV12-2 is reported as a pseudogene. The CDR3 spans 15 residues. The CDR3 region has the DNA TGTGCAAGTCGCTTAGGCCGGGATAGCAATCAGCCCCAGCATTTT. Residues: CASRLGRDSNQPQHF.

This rearrangement joins TRBV19 to TRBJ1-1, with TRBD1 as a possible D gene (5 bases). In germline, CDR1 is LNHDA, CDR2 SQIVND (reference sequence). The CDR3 consists of 11 residues. Trimming shortened V by 3 bases and J by 8 bases, and 7 bases separated the two germline ends. The CDR3 sequence: CASSMYREAFF. The CDR3 DNA reads as TGTGCCAGTAGTATGTACAGGGAAGCTTTCTTT.

The chain recombines TRBV7-2 with TRBJ1-3; tentative D call: TRBD1 (5 bases). The CDR3 loop spans 15 amino acids. V was trimmed by 5 bases and J by 5 bases, leaving 16 bases between them. Germline-derived CDR1 and CDR2 are SGHTA and FQGNSA. CDR3 amino acids: CASSLTGQTRNTIYF. As DNA, the CDR3 is TGTGCCAGCAGCCTAACCGGACAAACCAGAAACACCATATATTTT.

The CDR3 coding sequence is TGTGCCAGCAGTGAAGTGGGCAGGGGGCTTGACGAGCAGTACTTC. The encoded protein is CASSEVGRGLDEQYF. The chain has TRBV2 and TRBJ2-7; the match to TRBD1 covers 8 bases. V shed 1 base, J shed 5 bases, and the junction held 7 bases outside the gene matches. The V gene's germline CDR1 is SNHLY and CDR2 FYNNEI. This CDR3 has 15 amino acids.

The chain carries TRBV27 and TRBJ2-2; TRBD2 is a possible D gene (5 bases). This CDR3 is built from 13 residues. Deletions cut 0 bases from V and 6 bases from J, with 5 bases between. CDR1 MNHEY and CDR2 SMNVEV come from the germline V gene (reference sequence). CDR3 protein: CASSLSGAGELFF. CDR3 DNA: TGTGCCAGCAGTTTATCGGGAGCCGGGGAGCTGTTTTTT.

This clone was counted a single time. This chain connects TRBV5-6 to TRBJ1-2, with a weak D call TRBD1 (5 bases). Germline CDR1 SGHDT, CDR2 YYEEEE. Trimming took off 0 bases at V and 4 bases at J, with 13 bases between the two ends. CDR3 length: 15 residues. CDR3 sequence (DNA): TGTGCCAGCAGCTTGGACCAGGGCTTCCCCTATGGCTACACCTTC. Its protein product is CASSLDQGFPYGYTF.

CDR3 in DNA: TGTGCCAGCAGTTACAGAGGGAGGGAGACCCAGTACTTC. This encodes CASSYRGRETQYF. The V and J genes are TRBV6-2 or TRBV6-3 and TRBJ2-5, with D possibly matching TRBD2 (6 bases). The CDR3 is made up of 13 amino acids. The germline V gene has CDR1 MNHEY and CDR2 SVGEGT. Trimming shortened V by 2 bases and J by 5 bases, and 9 bases separated the two germline ends.

The chain has TRBV30 and TRBJ2-2; 10 positions match TRBD2. The CDR3 length is 17 residues. J lost 0 bases, V lost 2 bases, and 6 bases had no gene match. In germline, CDR1 is GTSNPN, CDR2 SVGIG (reference sequence). CDR3 DNA: TGTGCCTGGAGTCGAGTAGCGGGGGGACCGAACACCGGGGAGCTGTTTTTT. Its translation: CAWSRVAGGPNTGELFF.

The chain carries TRBV29-1 and TRBJ1-6, with D tentatively TRBD1 (5 bases). Germline lookup yields CDR1 SQVTM and CDR2 ANQGSEA. The CDR3 sequence is 13 residues long. V gave up 3 bases and J gave up 9 bases, with 12 bases separating them. This chain's CDR3 is CSVEAGIGSPLHF. CDR3 bases: TGCAGCGTTGAGGCAGGGATAGGTTCACCCCTCCACTTT.

The genes are TRBV24-1 and TRBJ1-3, with a possible D match to TRBD1 (5 bases). The V gene lost 4 bases and the J gene lost 0 bases, with 9 bases spanning the gap. Looked up from germline, CDR1 is KGHDR and CDR2 is SFDVKD. The CDR3 runs 15 residues. This chain's CDR3 is CATSDPTDSGNTIYF. The CDR3 coding sequence is TGTGCCACCAGTGACCCGACAGACTCTGGAAACACCATATATTTT.

The chain carries TRBV27 and TRBJ2-5, with a weak D call TRBD2 (5 bases). Germline values: CDR1 MNHEY, CDR2 SMNVEV (reference sequence). This CDR3 spans 14 amino acids. Between the trimmed V and J ends, which lost 8 bases and 9 bases, there was a span of 22 bases. DNA for the CDR3: TGTGCCAGCCCCGGAGACACGCCGGAGGTGGCCCAGTACTTC. Protein: CASPGDTPEVAQYF.

V and J are TRBV5-4 and TRBJ2-5, with 7 bases lining up with TRBD2. Trimming took 6 bases from V and 4 from J; bases not matched to a gene: 9. The CDR3 totals 14 residues. Germline assignment: CDR1 SGHNT and CDR2 YYREEE (reference sequence). DNA for the CDR3: TGTGCCAGCAAAGCTCCCTCGGGGGGAGAGACCCAGTACTTC. Protein product: CASKAPSGGETQYF.

This clone came up once. The V gene is TRBV6-4, the J gene TRBJ1-6; 7 positions match TRBD1. The CDR3 loop spans 14 amino acids. Trimming took 2 bases from V and 8 from J; bases not matched to a gene: 3. Germline loops: CDR1 MRHNA, CDR2 SNTAGT. CDR3: CASSDGTEDSPLHF. The CDR3 region has the DNA TGTGCCAGCAGTGACGGGACAGAAGATTCACCCCTCCACTTT.

This chain connects TRBV5-1 to TRBJ2-1; 8 bases map to TRBD1. The CDR3 is 15 residues long. The V segment lost 2 bases and the J segment 8 bases; nucleotides outside the gene matches: 9. Germline loops: CDR1 SGHRS, CDR2 YFSETQ. CDR3 protein: CASSFGPTGADEQFF. The DNA for the CDR3 is TGCGCCAGCAGCTTTGGGCCGACAGGGGCGGATGAGCAGTTCTTC.

The J gene is TRBJ2-1, the V gene TRBV2; tentatively, D is TRBD2 (6 bases). Germline lookup yields CDR1 SNHLY and CDR2 FYNNEI. The CDR3 has 13 residues. The V gene lost 8 bases and the J gene lost 0 bases, with 8 bases spanning the gap. DNA of the CDR3: TGTGCCAGCGCGGGGTACTCCTACAATGAGCAGTTCTTC. Its protein is CASAGYSYNEQFF.

This chain joins TRBV7-9 and TRBJ2-7; D possibly corresponds to TRBD2 (7 bases). Germline V gene lookup returns CDR1 SEHNR and CDR2 FQNEAQ (reference sequence). Trimming cost V 5 bases and J 2 bases, with 13 bases left between them. This CDR3 has 14 amino acids. The CDR3 spells CASSPGGGAYEQYF. The CDR3 region has the DNA TGTGCCAGCAGCCCTGGGGGGGGCGCCTACGAGCAGTACTTC.

The chain has TRBV6-5 and TRBJ2-3, with D tentatively TRBD1 (5 bases). Germline CDR1 and CDR2: MNHEY and SVGAGI. CDR3 size: 14 residues. Trimming pared 6 bases from V and 3 bases from J, leaving 13 bases between. CDR3 protein: CASRQVPRTDTQYF. The CDR3 region has the DNA TGTGCCAGCAGACAGGTCCCTAGAACAGATACGCAGTATTTT.

This chain links TRBV3-1 (or the pseudogene TRBV3-2) with TRBJ2-7, with 9 bases lining up with TRBD1. The V segment lost 8 bases and the J segment 6 bases; nucleotides outside the gene matches: 8. This CDR3 spans 13 amino acids. Germline V gene lookup returns CDR1 LGHDT and CDR2 YNNKEL (reference sequence). The CDR3 coding sequence is TGTGCCAGCGGACAGGGGCTAGATTTCGAGCAGTACTTC. This codes for CASGQGLDFEQYF.

The chain has TRBV7-9 and TRBJ1-1; TRBD1 is a possible D gene (6 bases). Per germline, CDR1 SEHNR and CDR2 FQNEAQ (reference sequence). V was cut by 2 bases and J by 4 bases, with 11 bases left in between. The CDR3 is 14 residues long. The CDR3 here is CASSLIGGGTEAFF. Written as DNA, the CDR3 is TGTGCCAGCAGCTTAATTGGGGGCGGCACTGAAGCTTTCTTT.

This chain links TRBV3-1 (or the pseudogene TRBV3-2) with TRBJ1-3; 9 positions match TRBD1. J was trimmed by 4 bases and V by 4 bases; bases with no gene match: 5. In germline, CDR1 is LGHDT, CDR2 YNNKEL (reference sequence). This CDR3 has 15 amino acids. CDR3 residues: CASSLLQGAGNTIYF. The DNA of the CDR3 is TGTGCCAGCAGCCTCCTACAGGGGGCAGGAAACACCATATATTTT.

The rearrangement uses TRBV25-1 and TRBJ1-2; TRBD1 matches at 12 bases. Germline V lookup: CDR1 MGHDK, CDR2 SYGVNS. The CDR3 has 15 amino acids. After removal of 1 base from V and 7 bases from J, the junction contained 4 bases not matched to a gene. Here the CDR3 reads CASSELGTGGLGYTF. In nucleotides, the CDR3 is TGTGCCAGCAGTGAATTAGGGACAGGGGGCCTTGGCTACACCTTC.

In regard to this clone: In the same sample, other DNA sequences code for this CDR3. The chain uses TRBV9 and TRBJ2-2, with D perhaps matching TRBD2 (5 bases). The length of the CDR3 is 15 residues. CDR1 is SGDLS, CDR2 YYNGEE, per germline. Deletions cut 0 bases from V and 5 bases from J, with 11 bases between. The CDR3 is CASSVVPGRTGELFF. DNA of the CDR3: TGTGCCAGCAGCGTAGTTCCGGGGAGAACCGGGGAGCTGTTTTTT.

The chain joins TRBV11-2 to TRBJ1-5; TRBD1 is a possible D gene (6 bases). This CDR3 has 13 amino acids. The V end lost 4 bases, the J end lost 4 bases, and 8 bases lay between the germline ends. Per germline, CDR1 SGHAT and CDR2 FQNNGV. CDR3 sequence (DNA): TGTGCCAGCAGCTCAGACAGGAATCAGCCCCAGCATTTT. This codes for CASSSDRNQPQHF.

The chain carries TRBV6-5 and TRBJ1-5; TRBD1 is a possible D gene (6 bases). Germline V gene sequence: CDR1 MNHEY, CDR2 SVGAGI. V was pared by 7 bases and J by 5 bases, with 15 bases between. The CDR3 contains 14 residues. CDR3 in amino acids: CASMGAGFYQPQHF. As DNA, the CDR3 is TGTGCCAGCATGGGGGCAGGGTTTTATCAGCCCCAGCATTTT.

The chain carries TRBV27 and TRBJ1-5, with a possible D match to TRBD1 (5 bases). The CDR3 spans 15 residues. Germline loops: CDR1 MNHEY, CDR2 SMNVEV (reference sequence). V gave up 6 bases and J gave up 5 bases, with 17 bases separating them. The CDR3 nucleotides are TGTGCCAGCAGACCCTTTTCTGGGGCACATCAGCCCCAGCATTTT. Translating it yields CASRPFSGAHQPQHF.

The chain has TRBV5-4 and TRBJ2-7; D is undetermined. V shed 2 bases and J shed 2 bases, with 11 bases lying between them. The CDR3 spans 14 residues. Germline assignment: CDR1 SGHNT and CDR2 YYREEE (reference sequence). CDR3 region: CASSFGPTTYEQYF. CDR3 DNA sequence: TGTGCCAGCAGCTTTGGCCCCACCACCTACGAGCAGTACTTC.

J is TRBJ1-1 and V is TRBV3-1 (or the pseudogene TRBV3-2); D remains unclear. V shed 5 bases and J shed 4 bases, with 17 bases lying between them. Looked up from germline, CDR1 is LGHDT and CDR2 is YNNKEL (reference sequence). CDR3 length: 15 residues. In nucleotides, the CDR3 is TGTGCCAGCAGCAGTGTCCCAGGTCCAGGCACTGAAGCTTTCTTT. Its translation: CASSSVPGPGTEAFF.

The rearrangement links TRBV15 to TRBJ1-4, with TRBD1 as a possible D gene (5 bases). V was clipped by 3 bases and J by 7 bases, with 27 bases between them. CDR3 size: 19 residues. The V gene's germline CDR1 is LNHNV and CDR2 YYDKDF (reference sequence). The CDR3 bases are TGTGCCACCAGCAGGGCGGGACCTCCCTTCCGCTCTGGGGGTGAAAAACTGTTTTTT. Translating it yields CATSRAGPPFRSGGEKLFF.

The chain combines TRBV7-8 with TRBJ2-7; D ambiguous. V gave up 1 base and J gave up 2 bases, with 12 bases separating them. Germline lookup yields CDR1 SGHVS and CDR2 FQNEAQ. The CDR3 totals 15 residues. The CDR3 here is CASSLDQIPAYEQYF. The CDR3 DNA sequence: TGTGCCAGCAGCTTAGACCAGATCCCTGCCTACGAGCAGTACTTC.

V and J are TRBV9 and TRBJ2-6; 7 nucleotides align to TRBD1. This CDR3 spans 18 amino acids. The germline gives CDR1 SGDLS, CDR2 YYNGEE. V was pared by 0 bases and J by 0 bases, with 6 bases of the junction left unmatched. The CDR3 nucleotides are TGTGCCAGCAGCGTAGCGAGGGCAGGGGGCTCTGGGGCCAACGTCCTGACTTTC. This encodes CASSVARAGGSGANVLTF.

V gene TRBV3-1 (or the pseudogene TRBV3-2) combines with J gene TRBJ1-2; no clear D. Germline V gives CDR1 LGHDT, CDR2 YNNKEL (reference sequence). The CDR3 loop spans 13 amino acids. Trimming shortened V by 1 base and J by 8 bases, and 11 bases separated the two germline ends. The CDR3 is CASSQGRRYGYTF. CDR3 sequence (DNA): TGTGCCAGCAGCCAAGGCCGGCGGTACGGCTACACCTTC.